Listed below are T cell receptor beta chains from one sample, sequenced in a study of beta chain features in type 1 diabetes. The repertoire was sequenced with immunoSEQ multiplex PCR; TCRdb's copy has only in-frame clones and lacks some. Altogether 95,000 to 150,000 clones are present, roughly 15% being singletons, with the ten largest covering over 2%. The sample taken for sequencing was central memory CD4+ T cells from blood. The receptors were sampled from a man aged 25-45 years with type 1 diabetes. Each CDR3 is given with its conserved first and last residue. The order of the fields is J gene, D gene, V gene, clone size, CDR3 protein, CDR3 DNA. D genes are given only for firm matches. Expanded clones get a size class; other rows say once, few or many, or leave the size out.

TRBJ2-5 - TRBV7-2 - CASSFQRVAGETQYF TGTGCCAGCAGCTTTCAGAGGGTGGCTGGAGAGACCCAGTACTTC
TRBJ1-1 - TRBV7-8 few CASSLAQGSGTEAFF TGTGCCAGCAGCTTAGCGCAGGGATCGGGCACTGAAGCTTTCTTT
TRBJ2-3 - TRBV6-6 few CASSYFRDTQYF TGTGCCAGCAGTTACTTTCGGGATACGCAGTATTTT
TRBJ2-5 TRBD1 TRBV27 - CASSPGQGNQETQYF TGTGCCAGCAGTCCGGGACAGGGAAACCAAGAGACCCAGTACTTC
TRBJ1-4 - TRBV4-2 - CASSQDDGATNEKLFF TGTGCCAGCAGCCAAGATGACGGGGCAACTAATGAAAAACTGTTTTTT
TRBJ2-5 - TRBV5-8 few CASSLARETQYF TGTGCCAGCAGCTTGGCCCGGGAGACCCAGTACTTC
TRBJ2-4 TRBD1 TRBV18 few CASSPGTDRQYF TGTGCCAGCTCACCAGGGACAGATCGCCAGTACTTC
TRBJ2-7 TRBD2 TRBV7-2 - CASSQSAGALYEQYF TGTGCCAGCAGCCAGTCAGCGGGGGCGCTTTACGAGCAGTACTTC
TRBJ2-7 TRBD1 TRBV29-1 few CSVVALGTVSYEQYF TGCAGCGTTGTGGCCCTCGGGACAGTCTCCTACGAGCAGTACTTC
TRBJ1-2 TRBD1 TRBV7-2 few CASSKGQGFDYGYTF TGTGCCAGCAGCAAGGGACAGGGGTTCGACTATGGCTACACCTTC
TRBJ1-3 - TRBV27 few CASSTRPDYSGNTIYF TGTGCCAGCAGTACCAGGCCGGATTACTCTGGAAACACCATATATTTT
TRBJ2-1 TRBD2 TRBV4-3 few CASSQDQSSQRGYDEQFF TGCGCCAGCAGCCAAGATCAGTCCTCCCAGCGGGGTTATGATGAGCAGTTCTTC
TRBJ2-7 TRBD1 TRBV29-1 few CSVGDRDYEQYF TGCAGCGTTGGGGACAGGGACTACGAGCAGTACTTC
TRBJ1-2 - TRBV30 few CAWTLDINYGYTF TGTGCCTGGACCCTGGACATTAACTATGGCTACACCTTC
TRBJ2-1 - TRBV7-9 - CASSSFDRLRNNEQFF TGTGCCAGCAGCTCCTTTGACAGGTTAAGGAACAATGAGCAGTTCTTC
TRBJ1-5 TRBD1 TRBV16 - CASSQSQTGVQPQHF TGTGCCAGCAGCCAATCACAAACAGGGGTTCAGCCCCAGCATTTT
TRBJ2-1 - TRBV5-1 - CASSLASGVLNEQFF TGCGCCAGCAGCTTGGCGTCAGGGGTCCTCAATGAGCAGTTCTTC
TRBJ2-5 - TRBV5-1 few CASSLGAFSQETQYF TGCGCCAGCAGCTTGGGCGCCTTTTCACAAGAGACCCAGTACTTC
TRBJ2-3 - TRBV11-2 few CASSRGLNTDTQYF TGTGCCAGCAGCCGCGGACTGAACACAGATACGCAGTATTTT
TRBJ1-1 - TRBV18 - CASSPTEGRTAEAFF TGTGCCAGCTCACCTACGGAGGGGCGTACAGCTGAAGCTTTCTTT
TRBJ1-2 - TRBV1 - CTSSQGRSDSRYGYTF TGCACCAGCAGCCAAGGAAGGTCGGACAGCCGCTATGGCTACACCTTC
TRBJ2-1 - TRBV5-6 few CASSLEVRDYNEQFF TGTGCCAGCAGCTTGGAGGTCAGGGACTACAATGAGCAGTTCTTC
TRBJ1-1 TRBD1 TRBV6-1 - CASSKQGIDTEAFF TGTGCCAGCAGTAAACAGGGGATTGACACTGAAGCTTTCTTT